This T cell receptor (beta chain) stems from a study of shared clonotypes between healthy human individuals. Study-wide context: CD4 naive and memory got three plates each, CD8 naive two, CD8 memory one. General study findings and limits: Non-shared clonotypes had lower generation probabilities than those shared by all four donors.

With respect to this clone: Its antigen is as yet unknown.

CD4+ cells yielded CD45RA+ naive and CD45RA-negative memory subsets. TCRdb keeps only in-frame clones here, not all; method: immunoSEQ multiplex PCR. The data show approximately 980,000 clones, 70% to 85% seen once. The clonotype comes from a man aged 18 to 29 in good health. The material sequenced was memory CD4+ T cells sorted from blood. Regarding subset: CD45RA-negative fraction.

CDR3 protein: CAWSVPGTNYGYTF. The CDR3 DNA reads as TGTGCCTGGAGTGTACCCGGTACCAACTATGGCTACACCTTC. This chain links TRBV30 with TRBJ1-2, with D unresolved. The CDR3 sequence is 14 residues long. CDR1 is GTSNPN and CDR2 is SVGIG in the germline V gene (reference sequence). With 0 bases removed from V and 2 bases from J, the gap between germline ends came to 10 bases.